A selection of T cell receptor beta chains follows, all from one sample in a study of cytomegalovirus exposure and HLA in healthy donors. Assay used: immunoSEQ multiplex PCR; TCRdb lists only in-frame clones, some missing. The table has approximately 150,000 clones, roughly 89% seen once. Sequenced: PBMCs. These receptor sequences come from a man younger than 35 in good health and CMV-seropositive. Each CDR3 is given with its conserved first and last residue. D genes are given only for firm matches. The size entry is marked missing in some rows and otherwise reads once, few, many or a size class.

D	size	V	J	DNA	CDR3
TRBD1	NA	TRBV11-3	TRBJ2-5	TGTGCCAGCAGCCACCCGGACAGGGAAGAGACCCAGTACTTC	CASSHPDREETQYF
TRBD1	once	TRBV28	TRBJ2-7	TGTGCCAGCAGTTTAGGACAGGGCCCCTACGAGCAGTACTTC	CASSLGQGPYEQYF
TRBD1	many	TRBV6-1	TRBJ2-7	TGTGCCAGCAGTGAAGCGGGTACAGGGGGATACGAGCAGTACTTC	CASSEAGTGGYEQYF
TRBD2	NA	TRBV7-6	TRBJ2-7	TGTGCCAGCAGCCGACCCGGAGGGGCTAGCGGGGGGGCCGGGTCCTTCGAGCAGTACTTC	CASSRPGGASGGAGSFEQYF
TRBD2	NA	TRBV6-1	TRBJ2-3	TGTGCCAGCAGTGCCTGGCAACTAGCGGGCACAGATACGCAGTATTTT	CASSAWQLAGTDTQYF
TRBD1	NA	TRBV9	TRBJ1-1	TGTGCCAGCAGCGTAGGGACAGGAGGAACTGAAGCTTTCTTT	CASSVGTGGTEAFF
NA	NA	TRBV7-9	TRBJ2-5	TGTGCCAGCAGCTTAGTTATCGGAGGAGAGACCCAGTACTTC	CASSLVIGGETQYF
TRBD2	NA	TRBV6-4	TRBJ2-3	TGTGCCAGCAGTGACGGGGCTAGCGGTGAAGATACGCAGTATTTT	CASSDGASGEDTQYF
TRBD2	once	TRBV11-2	TRBJ2-1	TGTGCCAGCAGCCCTACTAGCGGGAGGGCCCATGAGCAGTTCTTC	CASSPTSGRAHEQFF
NA	NA	TRBV30	TRBJ1-5	TGTGCCTGTTCCGGGACAACTTTCAATCAGCCCCAGCATTTT	CACSGTTFNQPQHF
NA	NA	TRBV9	TRBJ1-3	TGTGCCAGCAGCCCCCCCGGGGCTGGAAACACCATATATTTT	CASSPPGAGNTIYF
NA	NA	TRBV9	TRBJ2-5	TGTGCCAGCAGCGTAGATGTCCAGAACCAAGAGACCCAGTACTTC	CASSVDVQNQETQYF
TRBD1	NA	TRBV7-3	TRBJ1-1	TGTGCCAGCAGCTTAGAGGCAGGGGGAAACACTGAAGCTTTCTTT	CASSLEAGGNTEAFF
TRBD1	NA	TRBV7-2	TRBJ2-7	TGTGCCAGCAGCGCTCCAGGGGGTTGGTACGAGCAGTACTTC	CASSAPGGWYEQYF
TRBD1	NA	TRBV6-5	TRBJ1-5	TGTGCCAGCAGCGGGACAGGGGGCAATCAGCCCCAGCATTTT	CASSGTGGNQPQHF
NA	NA	TRBV5-4	TRBJ2-7	TGTGCCAGCAGCTCCTATACGAGTTACGAGCAGTACTTC	CASSSYTSYEQYF
NA	NA	TRBV4-1	TRBJ2-1	TGCGCCAGCAGCCAAAGCGTCAGGACAGCGGTTTTCTTC	CASSQSVRTAVFF
NA	NA	TRBV7-2	TRBJ1-2	TGTGCCAGCAGCCGAGACAGAAGCTATGGCTACACCTTC	CASSRDRSYGYTF
TRBD1	NA	TRBV27	TRBJ1-2	TGTGCCAGCAGTTTCGTTGGACAGGAAGGGAGCTATGGCTACACCTTC	CASSFVGQEGSYGYTF
TRBD1	NA	TRBV5-1	TRBJ1-1	TGCGCCAGCAGCACGACTCCGACAGGGGATACTGAAGCTTTCTTT	CASSTTPTGDTEAFF
TRBD1	NA	TRBV5-1	TRBJ2-7	TGCGCCAGCAGCTTGGGACAGGGTTCCTACGAGCAGTACTTC	CASSLGQGSYEQYF
TRBD2	NA	TRBV7-9	TRBJ2-7	TGTGCCAGCAGCCGTTCGAGCGGGACCTACGAGCAGTACTTC	CASSRSSGTYEQYF
TRBD1	NA	TRBV6-1	TRBJ2-7	TGTGCCAGCAGTGGGAACAGGGGGCGTAGGTCCTACGAGCAGTACTTC	CASSGNRGRRSYEQYF
TRBD1	NA	TRBV19	TRBJ1-5	TGTGCCAGTAGTATCGGGCAGGGGGCCTCCGCCCAGCATTTT	CASSIGQGASAQHF
TRBD1	NA	TRBV6-5	TRBJ2-1	TGTGCCAGCAGTTACGCTTTTCAGGGGGCGTGGGAGCAGTTCTTC	CASSYAFQGAWEQFF
NA	once	TRBV5-6	TRBJ1-1	TGTGCCAGCAGCTTGGTTGGGCCCCGAAAAAGATACACTGAAGCTTTCTTT	CASSLVGPRKRYTEAFF
NA	NA	TRBV27	TRBJ1-1	TGTGCCAGCAAGGCCCTGGAGGGGACTGAAGCTTTCTTT	CASKALEGTEAFF
NA	NA	TRBV30	TRBJ1-2	TGTGCCTGGAAATCACGACTGGGGCATGGCTACACCTTC	CAWKSRLGHGYTF
TRBD1	NA	TRBV6-4	TRBJ2-1	TGTGCCAGCAGTGAGGGCTCGGGACAGGGTCATAATGAGCAGTTCTTC	CASSEGSGQGHNEQFF
TRBD1	NA	TRBV19	TRBJ1-4	TGTGCCAGTAGTACCCCGGGACAGAGTAATGAAAAACTGTTTTTT	CASSTPGQSNEKLFF
NA	NA	TRBV6-1	TRBJ1-1	TGTGCCACCTGGTTGACAGGGAACACTGAAGCTTTCTTT	CATWLTGNTEAFF
TRBD1	NA	TRBV5-5	TRBJ1-2	TGTGCCAGCAGTCGGCCCACAGGGGACTATGGCTACACCTTC	CASSRPTGDYGYTF
NA	NA	TRBV7-9	TRBJ1-1	TGTGCCAGCAGCTTAGCGACAGTGAACACTGAAGCTTTCTTT	CASSLATVNTEAFF
NA	NA	TRBV4-1	TRBJ1-3	TGCGCCAGCAGCCAAGATACCGGGGGGCGCGGAAACACCATATATTTT	CASSQDTGGRGNTIYF
NA	NA	TRBV5-1	TRBJ2-1	TGCGCCAGCAGCTTGGGTGGCCTGACGGGGAATGAGCAGTTCTTC	CASSLGGLTGNEQFF
NA	NA	TRBV6-5	TRBJ1-2	TGTGCCAGCAGGGAAGGGGCTAAGGGCTACACCTTC	CASREGAKGYTF
NA	NA	TRBV2	TRBJ1-2	TGTGCCTTAGGGGGAGGGACGAACTATGGCTACACCTTC	CALGGGTNYGYTF
TRBD2	NA	TRBV19	TRBJ2-3	TGTGCCAGTAGACCAAGACTAGCGGGGGGAGCGGATACGCAGTATTTT	CASRPRLAGGADTQYF
NA	NA	TRBV5-6	TRBJ2-2	TGTGCCAGCAGCCGAACAGGGTTCACCGGGGAGCTGTTTTTT	CASSRTGFTGELFF
TRBD2	NA	TRBV4-2	TRBJ2-2	TGTGCCAGCAGCCGAGAGCGGGGCACCGGGGAGCTGTTTTTT	CASSRERGTGELFF
TRBD1	NA	TRBV13	TRBJ1-2	TGTGCCAGCAGCTCCAGGAAGGGGGCGGGTGGCTACACCTTC	CASSSRKGAGGYTF
TRBD2	NA	TRBV6-1	TRBJ2-1	TGTGCCAGCAGTGAAGATCTAGCGGACTCCTACAATGAGCAGTTCTTC	CASSEDLADSYNEQFF
NA	NA	TRBV5-1	TRBJ2-7	TGCGCCAGCAGCTTCTCGCGGAGCTCCTACGAGCAGTACTTC	CASSFSRSSYEQYF
TRBD1	NA	TRBV5-4	TRBJ2-7	TGTGCCAGCAGCCTCAGGACAGGGGGCTCTGTCGAGCAGTACTTC	CASSLRTGGSVEQYF
NA	NA	TRBV27	TRBJ1-4	TGTGCCAGCAGTTTAAGCAGGTCTCGTGAAAAACTGTTTTTT	CASSLSRSREKLFF
NA	NA	TRBV7-2	TRBJ1-1	TGTGCCAGCAGCTTACAGGGCAACGGAAACACTGAAGCTTTCTTT	CASSLQGNGNTEAFF
NA	once	TRBV30	TRBJ1-2	TGTGCCTGGAGTACCCCAGGAGGCTACTATGGCTACACCTTC	CAWSTPGGYYGYTF
TRBD1	NA	TRBV20-1	TRBJ2-5	TGCAGTGCTGCAGGGGGGACCCAGTACTTC	CSAAGGTQYF
NA	NA	TRBV28	TRBJ1-6	TGTGCCAGCGGAGGCTCACCCCTCCACTTT	CASGGSPLHF
NA	NA	TRBV6-5	TRBJ1-1	TGTGCCAGCAGGCTCGGCAGGGGAGGGACTGAAGCTTTCTTT	CASRLGRGGTEAFF
NA	NA	TRBV10-2	TRBJ1-2	TGCGCCAGCAGCAGGGGAGACTATGGCTACACCTTC	CASSRGDYGYTF